Only a few counts were recorded for the clone carrying this TCR beta chain. This record comes from a study of early stage breast cancer tumors. Across the whole study: Of some 17 invasive breast tumors, more than nine were hormone receptor-positive, HER2-negative.

The repertoire was sequenced with immunoSEQ multiplex PCR; TCRdb's copy has only in-frame clones and lacks some. The sample has more than 55,000 clones; roughly 80% are singletons. Germline values: CDR1 SGHDT, CDR2 YYEEEE. The CDR3 extends over 13 amino acids. V was shortened by 1 base and J by 4 bases, with 6 bases between the two germline ends. Sequenced: blood. The TCR comes from a person in their 40s with breast cancer. The V gene is TRBV5-6, the J gene TRBJ1-3; D is uncertain. CDR3 in DNA: TGTGCCAGCAGCTTGACGGTCGGAAACACCATATATTTT. Translated, it gives CASSLTVGNTIYF.